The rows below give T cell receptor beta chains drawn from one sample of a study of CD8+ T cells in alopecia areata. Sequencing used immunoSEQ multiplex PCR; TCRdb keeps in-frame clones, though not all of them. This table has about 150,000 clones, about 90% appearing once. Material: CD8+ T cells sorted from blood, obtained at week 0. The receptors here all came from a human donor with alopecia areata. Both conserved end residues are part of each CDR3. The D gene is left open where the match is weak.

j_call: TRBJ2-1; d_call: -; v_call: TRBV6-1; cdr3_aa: CASSELVLSSYNEQFF
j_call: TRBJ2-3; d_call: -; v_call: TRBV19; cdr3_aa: CASSMGGDTQYF
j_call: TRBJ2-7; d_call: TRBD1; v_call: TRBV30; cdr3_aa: CAWSVQGEAYEQYF
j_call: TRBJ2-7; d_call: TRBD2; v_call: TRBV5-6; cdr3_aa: CASSLASGTSGRPYEQYF
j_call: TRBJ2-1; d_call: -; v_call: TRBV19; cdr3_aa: CASSIGRSNNEQFF
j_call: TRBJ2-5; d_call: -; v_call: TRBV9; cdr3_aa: CASSVRKRETLTGETQYF
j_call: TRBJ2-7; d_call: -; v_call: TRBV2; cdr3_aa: CASTARYYEQYF
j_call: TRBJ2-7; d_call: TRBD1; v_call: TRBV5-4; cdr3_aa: CASSLQGTAYEQYF
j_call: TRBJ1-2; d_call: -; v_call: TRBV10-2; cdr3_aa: CASSETGQNYGYTF
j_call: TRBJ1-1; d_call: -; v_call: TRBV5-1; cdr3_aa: CASSSSGPRVTEAFF
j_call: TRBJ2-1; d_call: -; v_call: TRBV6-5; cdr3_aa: CASTYRWEGVKEQFF
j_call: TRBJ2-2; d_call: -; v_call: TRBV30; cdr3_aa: CACSSNTGELFF
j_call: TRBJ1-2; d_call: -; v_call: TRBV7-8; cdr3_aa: CASSVGTAIYYGYTF